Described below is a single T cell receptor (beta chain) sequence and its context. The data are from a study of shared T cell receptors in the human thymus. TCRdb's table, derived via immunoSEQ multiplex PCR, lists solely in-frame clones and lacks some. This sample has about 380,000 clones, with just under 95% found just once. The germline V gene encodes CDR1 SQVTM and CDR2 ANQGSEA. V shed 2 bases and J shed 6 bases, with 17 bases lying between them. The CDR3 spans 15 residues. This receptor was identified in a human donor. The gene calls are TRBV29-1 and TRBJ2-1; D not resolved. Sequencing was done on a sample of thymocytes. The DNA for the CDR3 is TGCAGCGTTGAAATTTGGGCTGGGGAAATCAATGAGCAGTTCTTC. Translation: CSVEIWAGEINEQFF.